This section outlines one TCR beta chain sequence together with its context. These data belong to a study of blood T cell repertoires in COVID-19. The CDR3 consists of 13 residues. Trimming cost V 1 base and J 6 bases, with 11 bases left between them. Germline-derived CDR1 and CDR2 are SGHRS and YFSETQ. Some clones are missing from TCRdb's copy, which holds only in-frame ones; the method was immunoSEQ multiplex PCR. The repertoire holds roughly 49,000 clones, with roughly 84% as singletons. J is TRBJ2-7 and V is TRBV5-1; unclear D gene. This receptor was obtained from a man in his fifties or sixties with active COVID-19. Specimen: peripheral blood. CDR3 region: CASSLLPTGEQYF. In nucleotides, the CDR3 is TGCGCCAGCAGCTTGCTTCCAACTGGCGAGCAGTACTTC.